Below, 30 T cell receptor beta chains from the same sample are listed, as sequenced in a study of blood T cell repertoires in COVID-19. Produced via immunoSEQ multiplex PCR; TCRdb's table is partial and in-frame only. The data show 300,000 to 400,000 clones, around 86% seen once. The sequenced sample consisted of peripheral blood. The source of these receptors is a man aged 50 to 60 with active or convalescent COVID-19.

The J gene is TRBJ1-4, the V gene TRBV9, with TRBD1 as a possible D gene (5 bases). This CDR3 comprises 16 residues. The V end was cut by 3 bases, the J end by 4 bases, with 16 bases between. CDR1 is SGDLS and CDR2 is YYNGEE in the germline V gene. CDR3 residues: CASSAPAAGLNEKLFF. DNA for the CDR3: TGTGCCAGCAGCGCCCCCGCAGCGGGACTTAATGAAAAACTGTTTTTT. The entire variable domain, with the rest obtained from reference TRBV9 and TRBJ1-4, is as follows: DSGVTQTPKHLITATGQRVTLRCSPRSGDLSVYWYQQSLDQGLQFLIQYYNGEERAKGNILERFSAQQFPDLHSELNLSSLELGDSALYFCASSAPAAGLNEKLFFGSGTQLSVL.

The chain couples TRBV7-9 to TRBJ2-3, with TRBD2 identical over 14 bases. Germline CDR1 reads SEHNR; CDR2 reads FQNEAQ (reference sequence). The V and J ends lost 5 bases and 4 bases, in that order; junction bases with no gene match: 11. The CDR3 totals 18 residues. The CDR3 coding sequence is TGTGCCAGCAGCCACGGGACTAGCGGGAGTTTGGGGGCAGATACGCAGTATTTT. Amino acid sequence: CASSHGTSGSLGADTQYF. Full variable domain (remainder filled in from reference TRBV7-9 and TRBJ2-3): DTGVSQNPRHKITKRGQNVTFRCDPISEHNRLYWYRQTLGQGPEFLTYFQNEAQLEKSRLLSDRFSAERPKGSFSTLEIQRTEQGDSAMYLCASSHGTSGSLGADTQYFGPGTRLTVL.

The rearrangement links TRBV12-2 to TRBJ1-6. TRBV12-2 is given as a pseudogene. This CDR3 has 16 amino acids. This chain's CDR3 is CASRFGLNRQNSPLHF. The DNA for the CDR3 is TGTGCAAGTCGCTTCGGACTGAACCGACAAAATTCACCCCTCCACTTT.

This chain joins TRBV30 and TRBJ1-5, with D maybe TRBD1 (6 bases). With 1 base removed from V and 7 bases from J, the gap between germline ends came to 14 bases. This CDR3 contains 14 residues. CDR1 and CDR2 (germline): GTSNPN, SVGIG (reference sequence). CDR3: CAWSGEGVGQPQHF. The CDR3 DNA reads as TGTGCCTGGAGTGGAGAGGGGGTGGGGCAGCCCCAGCATTTT.

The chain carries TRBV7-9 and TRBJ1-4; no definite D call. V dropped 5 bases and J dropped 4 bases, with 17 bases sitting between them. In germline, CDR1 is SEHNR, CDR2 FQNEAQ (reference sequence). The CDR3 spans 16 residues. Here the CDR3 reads CASSRHQASLNEKLFF. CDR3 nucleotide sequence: TGTGCCAGCAGCCGTCATCAGGCTTCCCTTAATGAAAAACTGTTTTTT.

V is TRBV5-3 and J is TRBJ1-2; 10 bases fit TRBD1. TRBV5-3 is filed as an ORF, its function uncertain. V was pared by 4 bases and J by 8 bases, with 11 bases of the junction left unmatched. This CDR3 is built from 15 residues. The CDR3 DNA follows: TGTGCCAGAAGCCGGACAGACAGGGGGCGCGGGGGCTACACCTTC. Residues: CARSRTDRGRGGYTF.

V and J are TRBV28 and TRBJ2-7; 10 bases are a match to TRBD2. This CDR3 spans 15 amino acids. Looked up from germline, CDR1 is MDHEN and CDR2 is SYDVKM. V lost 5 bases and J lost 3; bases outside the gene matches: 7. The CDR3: CASSPLAGGSYEQYF. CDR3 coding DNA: TGTGCCAGCAGTCCCTTAGCGGGAGGCAGCTACGAGCAGTACTTC.

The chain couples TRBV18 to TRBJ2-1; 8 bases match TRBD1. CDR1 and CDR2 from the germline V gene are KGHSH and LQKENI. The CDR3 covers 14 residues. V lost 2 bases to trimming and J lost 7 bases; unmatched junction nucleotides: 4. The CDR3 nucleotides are TGTGCCAGCTCACCAGTAAGGACAGGGAATGAGCAGTTCTTC. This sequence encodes CASSPVRTGNEQFF.

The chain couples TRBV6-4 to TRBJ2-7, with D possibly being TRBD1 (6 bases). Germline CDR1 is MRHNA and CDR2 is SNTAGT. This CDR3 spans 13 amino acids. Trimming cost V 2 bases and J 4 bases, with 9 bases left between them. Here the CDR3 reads CASSDGDNYEQYF. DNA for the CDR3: TGTGCCAGCAGTGACGGGGACAATTACGAGCAGTACTTC.

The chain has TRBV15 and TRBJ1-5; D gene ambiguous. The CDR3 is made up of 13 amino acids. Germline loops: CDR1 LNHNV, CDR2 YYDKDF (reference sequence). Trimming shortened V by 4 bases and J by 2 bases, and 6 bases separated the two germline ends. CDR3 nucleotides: TGTGCCACCAGCATCGAGGGCAATCAGCCCCAGCATTTT. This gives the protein CATSIEGNQPQHF.

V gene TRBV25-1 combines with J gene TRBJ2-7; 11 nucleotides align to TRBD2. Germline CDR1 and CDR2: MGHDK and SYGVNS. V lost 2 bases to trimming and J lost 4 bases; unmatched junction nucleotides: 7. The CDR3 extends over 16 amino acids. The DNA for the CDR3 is TGTGCCAGCAGTGAACTGGGGACTAGCGGACTATACGAGCAGTACTTC. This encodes CASSELGTSGLYEQYF.

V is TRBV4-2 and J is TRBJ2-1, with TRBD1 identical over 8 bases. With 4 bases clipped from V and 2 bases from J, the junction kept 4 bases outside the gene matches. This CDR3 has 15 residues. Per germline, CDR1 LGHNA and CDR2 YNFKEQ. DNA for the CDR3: TGTGCCAGCAGCCGCGACAGGGGTACCTACAATGAGCAGTTCTTC. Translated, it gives CASSRDRGTYNEQFF.

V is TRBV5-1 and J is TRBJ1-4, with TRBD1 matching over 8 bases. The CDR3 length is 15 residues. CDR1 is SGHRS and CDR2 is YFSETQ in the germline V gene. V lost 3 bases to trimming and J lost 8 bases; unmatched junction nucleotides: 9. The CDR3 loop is CASSSLGQGSEKLFF. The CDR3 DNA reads TGCGCCAGCAGCTCCCTAGGACAGGGATCAGAAAAACTGTTTTTT. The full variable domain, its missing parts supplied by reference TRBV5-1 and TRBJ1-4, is KAGVTQTPRYLIKTRGQQVTLSCSPISGHRSVSWYQQTPGQGLQFLFEYFSETQRNKGNFPGRFSGRQFSNSRSEMNVSTLELGDSALYLCASSSLGQGSEKLFFGSGTQLSVL.

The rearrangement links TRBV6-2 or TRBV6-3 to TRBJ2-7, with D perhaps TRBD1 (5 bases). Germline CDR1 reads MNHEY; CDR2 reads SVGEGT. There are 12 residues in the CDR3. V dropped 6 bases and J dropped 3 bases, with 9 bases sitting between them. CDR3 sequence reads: CASSTGNYEQYF. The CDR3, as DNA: TGTGCCAGCAGCACAGGTAACTACGAGCAGTACTTC.

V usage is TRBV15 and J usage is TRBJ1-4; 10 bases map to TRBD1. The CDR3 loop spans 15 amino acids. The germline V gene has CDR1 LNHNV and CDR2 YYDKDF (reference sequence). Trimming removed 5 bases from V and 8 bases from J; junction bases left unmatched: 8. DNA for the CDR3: TGTGCCACCAGCGGGCGACAGGGGGCATGGGAAAAACTGTTTTTT. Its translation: CATSGRQGAWEKLFF.

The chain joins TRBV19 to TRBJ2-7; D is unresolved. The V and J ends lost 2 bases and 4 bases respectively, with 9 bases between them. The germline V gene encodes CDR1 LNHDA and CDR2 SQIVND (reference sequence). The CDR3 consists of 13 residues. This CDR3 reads CASSIKVRYEQYF. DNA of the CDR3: TGTGCCAGTAGTATAAAAGTGAGGTACGAGCAGTACTTC.

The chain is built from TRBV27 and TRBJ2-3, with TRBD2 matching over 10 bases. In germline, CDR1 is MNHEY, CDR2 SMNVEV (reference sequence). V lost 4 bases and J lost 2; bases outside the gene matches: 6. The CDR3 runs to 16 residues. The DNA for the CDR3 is TGTGCCAGCAGTTCGTTAGCGGGGGGATACACAGATACGCAGTATTTT. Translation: CASSSLAGGYTDTQYF.

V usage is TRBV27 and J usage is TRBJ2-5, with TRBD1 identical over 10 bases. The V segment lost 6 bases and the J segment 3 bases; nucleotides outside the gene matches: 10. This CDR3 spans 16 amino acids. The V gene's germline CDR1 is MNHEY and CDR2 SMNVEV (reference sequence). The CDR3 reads CASRDRGTLGKETQYF. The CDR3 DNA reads TGTGCCAGCAGGGACAGGGGGACCCTCGGGAAAGAGACCCAGTACTTC.

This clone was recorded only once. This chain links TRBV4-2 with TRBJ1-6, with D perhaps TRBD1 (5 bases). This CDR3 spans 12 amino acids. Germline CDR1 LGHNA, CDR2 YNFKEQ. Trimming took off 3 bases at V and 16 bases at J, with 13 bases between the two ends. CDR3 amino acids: CASSHPGTQLHF. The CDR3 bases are TGTGCCAGCAGCCACCCCGGGACTCAACTCCACTTT.

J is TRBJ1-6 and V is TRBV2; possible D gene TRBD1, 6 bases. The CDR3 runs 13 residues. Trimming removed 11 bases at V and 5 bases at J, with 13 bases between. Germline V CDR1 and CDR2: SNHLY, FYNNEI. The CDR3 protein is CAGGQRDNSPLHF. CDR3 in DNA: TGTGCCGGCGGACAGAGAGATAATTCACCCCTCCACTTT.

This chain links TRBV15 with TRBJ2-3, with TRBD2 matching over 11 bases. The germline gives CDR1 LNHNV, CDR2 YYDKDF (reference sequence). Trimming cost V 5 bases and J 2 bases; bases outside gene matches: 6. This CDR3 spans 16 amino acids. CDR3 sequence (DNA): TGTGCCACCAGCCCTTGGACTAGCGGGTCCACAGATACGCAGTATTTT. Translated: CATSPWTSGSTDTQYF.

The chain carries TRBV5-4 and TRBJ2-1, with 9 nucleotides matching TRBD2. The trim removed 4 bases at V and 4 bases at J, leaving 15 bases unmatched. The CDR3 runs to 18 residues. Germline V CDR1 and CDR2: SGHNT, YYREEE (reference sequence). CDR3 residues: CASSAGAFGAGGYNEQFF. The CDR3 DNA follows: TGTGCCAGCAGCGCCGGTGCCTTTGGGGCGGGAGGGTACAATGAGCAGTTCTTC. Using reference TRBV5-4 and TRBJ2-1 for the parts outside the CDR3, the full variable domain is ETGVTQSPTHLIKTRGQQVTLRCSSQSGHNTVSWYQQALGQGPQFIFQYYREEENGRGNFPPRFSGLQFPNYSSELNVNALELDDSALYLCASSAGAFGAGGYNEQFFGPGTRLTVL.

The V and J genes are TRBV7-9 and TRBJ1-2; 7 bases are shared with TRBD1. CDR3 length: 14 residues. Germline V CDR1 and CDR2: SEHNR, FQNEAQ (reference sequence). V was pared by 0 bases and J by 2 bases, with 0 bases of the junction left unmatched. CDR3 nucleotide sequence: TGTGCCAGCAGCTTAGCACAGGGGAACTATGGCTACACCTTC. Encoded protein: CASSLAQGNYGYTF.

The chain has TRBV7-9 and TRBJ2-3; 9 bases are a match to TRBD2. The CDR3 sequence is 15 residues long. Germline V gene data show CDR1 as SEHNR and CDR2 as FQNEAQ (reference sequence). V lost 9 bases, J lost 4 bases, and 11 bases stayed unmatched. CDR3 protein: CASQLSGSRADTQYF. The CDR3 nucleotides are TGTGCCAGTCAGCTTAGCGGGAGTAGGGCAGATACGCAGTATTTT.

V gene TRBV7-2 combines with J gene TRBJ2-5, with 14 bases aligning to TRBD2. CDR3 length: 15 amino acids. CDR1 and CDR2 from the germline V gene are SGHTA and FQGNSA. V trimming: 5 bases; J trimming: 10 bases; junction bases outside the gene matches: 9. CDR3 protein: CASSPGTSGGRGQYF. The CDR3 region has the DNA TGTGCCAGCAGCCCCGGGACTAGCGGGGGAAGGGGCCAGTACTTC.

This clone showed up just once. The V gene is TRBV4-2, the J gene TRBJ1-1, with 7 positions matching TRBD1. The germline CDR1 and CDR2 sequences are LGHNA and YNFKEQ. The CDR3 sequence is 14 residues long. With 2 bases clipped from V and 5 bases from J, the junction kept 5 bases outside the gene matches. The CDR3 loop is CASSQPQGRTEAFF. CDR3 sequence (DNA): TGTGCCAGCAGCCAACCACAGGGGAGGACTGAAGCTTTCTTT.

DNA for the CDR3: TGTGCCAGCAGCCCCCGACTAGCGGCCTACAATGAGCAGTTCTTC. It translates to CASSPRLAAYNEQFF. The chain uses TRBV11-3 and TRBJ2-1, with 9 bases aligning to TRBD2. The CDR3 contains 15 residues. J lost 2 bases, V lost 5 bases, and 4 bases had no gene match. The V gene's germline CDR1 is SGHNT and CDR2 YENEEA.

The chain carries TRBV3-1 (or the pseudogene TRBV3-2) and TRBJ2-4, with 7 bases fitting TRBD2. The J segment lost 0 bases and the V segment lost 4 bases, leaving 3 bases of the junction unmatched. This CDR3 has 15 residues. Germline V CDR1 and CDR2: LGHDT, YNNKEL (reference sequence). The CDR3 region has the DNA TGTGCCAGCAGCCCTCGGGGGGTAGCCAAAAACATTCAGTACTTC. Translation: CASSPRGVAKNIQYF.

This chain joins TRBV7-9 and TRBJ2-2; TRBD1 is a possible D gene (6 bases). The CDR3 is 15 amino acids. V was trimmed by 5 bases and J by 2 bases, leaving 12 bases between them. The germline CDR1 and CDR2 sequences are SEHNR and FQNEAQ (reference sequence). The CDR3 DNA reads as TGTGCCAGCAGCCTAAACAGGGTTAACACCGGGGAGCTGTTTTTT. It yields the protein CASSLNRVNTGELFF.

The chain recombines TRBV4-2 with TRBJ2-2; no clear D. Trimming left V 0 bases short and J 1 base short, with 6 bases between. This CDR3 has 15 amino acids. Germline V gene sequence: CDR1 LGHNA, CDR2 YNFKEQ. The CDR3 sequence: CASSQDHMNTGELFF. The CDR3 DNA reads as TGTGCCAGCAGCCAAGATCACATGAACACCGGGGAGCTGTTTTTT.